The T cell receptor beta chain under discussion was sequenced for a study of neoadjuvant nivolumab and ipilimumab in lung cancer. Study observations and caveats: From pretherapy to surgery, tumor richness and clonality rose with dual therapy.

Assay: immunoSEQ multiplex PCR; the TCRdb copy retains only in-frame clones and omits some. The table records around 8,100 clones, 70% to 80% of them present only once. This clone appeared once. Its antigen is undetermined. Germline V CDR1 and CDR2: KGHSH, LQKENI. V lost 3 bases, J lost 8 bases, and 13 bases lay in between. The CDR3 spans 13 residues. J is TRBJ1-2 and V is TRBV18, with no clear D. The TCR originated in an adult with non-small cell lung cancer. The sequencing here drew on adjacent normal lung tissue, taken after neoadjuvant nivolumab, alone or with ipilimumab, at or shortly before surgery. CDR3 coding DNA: TGTGCCAGCTCACCTCGGGAAGGGAAAGGCTACACCTTC. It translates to CASSPREGKGYTF.